Listed here is a single T cell receptor (beta chain). Its antigen is as yet unknown. CDR1 is SGHAT and CDR2 is FQNNGV in the germline V gene. CDR3 length: 16 amino acids. Trimming removed 0 bases from V and 6 bases from J; junction bases left unmatched: 10. This sample was taken from a study of CD8+ T cells in alopecia areata. Study in general: Treated individuals took tofacitinib by mouth, 5 to 10 mg twice daily.

Study-wide results and caveats: Sequencing of scalp samples also includes resident alphabeta T cells from normal skin.

RNA extraction was followed by reverse transcription into cDNA, which acted as the sequencing template. The assay was immunoSEQ multiplex PCR, and TCRdb's table has in-frame clones only and misses some. This table holds approximately 65,000 clones, approximately 43% found once. Collected material from alopecia areata patients comprised lesional scalp punch biopsies and peripheral blood. Using a FACSAria, the CD4+ and CD8+ T cells were sorted from the PBMCs. This specimen consisted of CD8+ T cells sorted from blood, obtained at week 0. The chain has TRBV11-2 and TRBJ2-7, with 8 bases that match TRBD2. The TCR originated in a human donor with alopecia areata. The CDR3 loop reads CASSLEVAGRNGEQYF. CDR3 in DNA: TGTGCCAGCAGCTTAGAGGTAGCGGGAAGGAATGGCGAGCAGTACTTC. The whole variable domain, filled in from reference TRBV11-2 and TRBJ2-7, reads EAGVAQSPRYKIIEKRQSVAFWCNPISGHATLYWYQQILGQGPKLLIQFQNNGVVDDSQLPKDRFSAERLKGVDSTLKIQPAKLEDSAVYLCASSLEVAGRNGEQYFGPGTRLTVT.